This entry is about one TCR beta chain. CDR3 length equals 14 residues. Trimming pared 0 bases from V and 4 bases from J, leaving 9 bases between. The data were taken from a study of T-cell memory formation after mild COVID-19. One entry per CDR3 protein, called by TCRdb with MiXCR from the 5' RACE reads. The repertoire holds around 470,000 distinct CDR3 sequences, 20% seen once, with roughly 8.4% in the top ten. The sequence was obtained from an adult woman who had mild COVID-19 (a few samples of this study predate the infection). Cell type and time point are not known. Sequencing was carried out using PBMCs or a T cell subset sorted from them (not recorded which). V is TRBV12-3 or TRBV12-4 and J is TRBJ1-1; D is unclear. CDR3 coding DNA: TGTGCCAGCAGTTTAGCCCCCGTGGGCACTGAAGCTTTCTTT. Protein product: CASSLAPVGTEAFF.